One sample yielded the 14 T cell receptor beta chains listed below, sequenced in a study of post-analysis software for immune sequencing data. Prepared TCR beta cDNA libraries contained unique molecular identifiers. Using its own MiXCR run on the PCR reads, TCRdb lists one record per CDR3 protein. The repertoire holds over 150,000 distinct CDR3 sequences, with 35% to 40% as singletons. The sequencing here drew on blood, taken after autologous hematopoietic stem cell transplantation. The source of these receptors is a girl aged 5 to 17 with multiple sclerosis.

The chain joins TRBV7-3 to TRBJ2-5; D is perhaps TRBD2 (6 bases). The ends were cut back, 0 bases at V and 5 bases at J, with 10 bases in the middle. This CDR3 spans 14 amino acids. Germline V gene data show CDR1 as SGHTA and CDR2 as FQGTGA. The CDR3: CASSLTPSVETQYF. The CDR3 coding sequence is TGTGCCAGCAGCTTAACCCCTAGCGTGGAGACCCAGTACTTC.

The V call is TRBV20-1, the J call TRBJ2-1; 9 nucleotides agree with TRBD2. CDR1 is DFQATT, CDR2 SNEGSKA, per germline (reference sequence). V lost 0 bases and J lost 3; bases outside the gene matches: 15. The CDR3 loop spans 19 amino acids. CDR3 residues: CSARERLAAIPILYNEQFF. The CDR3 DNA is TGCAGTGCTAGAGAACGACTAGCGGCAATCCCTATACTCTACAATGAGCAGTTCTTC.

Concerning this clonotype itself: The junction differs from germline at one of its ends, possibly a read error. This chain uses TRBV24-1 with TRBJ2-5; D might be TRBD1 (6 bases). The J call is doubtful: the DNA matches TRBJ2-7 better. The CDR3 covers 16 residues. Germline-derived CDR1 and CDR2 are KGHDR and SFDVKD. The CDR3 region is CAISDWTDPTLYEQYF. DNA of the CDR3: TGTGCCATCAGTGATTGGACAGACCCTACCCTATACGAGCAGTACTTC.

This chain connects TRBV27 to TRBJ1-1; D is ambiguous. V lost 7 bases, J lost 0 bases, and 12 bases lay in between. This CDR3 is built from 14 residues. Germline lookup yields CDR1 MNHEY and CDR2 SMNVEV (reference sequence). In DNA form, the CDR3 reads TGTGCCAGCACGGGAGGATTATTGAACACTGAAGCTTTCTTT. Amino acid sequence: CASTGGLLNTEAFF.

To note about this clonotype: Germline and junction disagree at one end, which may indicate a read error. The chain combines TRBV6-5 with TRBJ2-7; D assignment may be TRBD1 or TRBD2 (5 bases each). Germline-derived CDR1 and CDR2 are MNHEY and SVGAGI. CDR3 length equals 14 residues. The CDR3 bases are TGTGCCAGCAGTCAGGGTCCCGGGACCTACGAGCGGTACTTC. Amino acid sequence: CASSQGPGTYERYF.

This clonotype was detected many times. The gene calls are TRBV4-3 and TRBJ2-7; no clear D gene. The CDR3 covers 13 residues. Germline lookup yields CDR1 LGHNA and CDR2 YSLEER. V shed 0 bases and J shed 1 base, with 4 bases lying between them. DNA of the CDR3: TGCGCCAGCAGCCAAGATACATCCTACGAGCAGTACTTC. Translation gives CASSQDTSYEQYF.

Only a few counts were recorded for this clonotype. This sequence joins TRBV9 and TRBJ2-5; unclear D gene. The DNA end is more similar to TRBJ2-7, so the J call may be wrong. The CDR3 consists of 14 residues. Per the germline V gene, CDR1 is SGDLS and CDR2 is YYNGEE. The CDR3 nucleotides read TGTGCCAGCAGCGTAGTTGGTGACTTTAGCGAGCAGTACTTC. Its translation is CASSVVGDFSEQYF.

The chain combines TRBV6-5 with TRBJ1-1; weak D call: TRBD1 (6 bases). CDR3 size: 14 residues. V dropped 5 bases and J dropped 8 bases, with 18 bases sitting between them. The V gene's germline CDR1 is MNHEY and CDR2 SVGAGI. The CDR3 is CASSSNRDTPEAFF. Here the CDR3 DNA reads TGTGCCAGCAGTAGCAACCGGGACACCCCCGAAGCTTTCTTT.

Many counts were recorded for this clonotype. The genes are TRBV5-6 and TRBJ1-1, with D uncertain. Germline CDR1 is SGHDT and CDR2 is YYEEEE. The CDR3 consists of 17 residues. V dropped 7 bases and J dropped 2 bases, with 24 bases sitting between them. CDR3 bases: TGTGCCAGCCAGCCTCCTTATCGACGGGGAAGAAACACTGAAGCTTTCTTT. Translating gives CASQPPYRRGRNTEAFF.

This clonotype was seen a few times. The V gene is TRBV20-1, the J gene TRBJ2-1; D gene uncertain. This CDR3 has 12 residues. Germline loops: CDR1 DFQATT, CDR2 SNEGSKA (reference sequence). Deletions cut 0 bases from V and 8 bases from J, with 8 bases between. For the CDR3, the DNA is TGCAGTGCTAGAGAGGGCAGCCATGAGCAGTTCTTC. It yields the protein CSAREGSHEQFF.

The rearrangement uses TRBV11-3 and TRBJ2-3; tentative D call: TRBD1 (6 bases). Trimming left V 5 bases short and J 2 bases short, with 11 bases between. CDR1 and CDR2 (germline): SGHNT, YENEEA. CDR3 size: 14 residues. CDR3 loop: CASSQGHLTDTQYF. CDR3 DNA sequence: TGTGCCAGCAGCCAGGGACACCTCACAGATACGCAGTATTTT.

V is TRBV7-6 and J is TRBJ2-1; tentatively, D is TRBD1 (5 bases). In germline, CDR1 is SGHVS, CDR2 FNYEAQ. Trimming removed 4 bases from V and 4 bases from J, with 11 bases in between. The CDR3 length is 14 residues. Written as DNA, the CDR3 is TGTGCCAGCAGCTCTCGGACATTTTACAATGAGCAGTTCTTC. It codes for CASSSRTFYNEQFF.

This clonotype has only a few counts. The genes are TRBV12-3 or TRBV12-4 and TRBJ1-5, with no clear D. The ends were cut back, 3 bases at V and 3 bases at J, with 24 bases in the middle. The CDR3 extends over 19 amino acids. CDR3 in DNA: TGTGCCAGCAGTTTCGGGGATTGGCATTTGGGAAACCACAATCAGCCCCAGCATTTT. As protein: CASSFGDWHLGNHNQPQHF.

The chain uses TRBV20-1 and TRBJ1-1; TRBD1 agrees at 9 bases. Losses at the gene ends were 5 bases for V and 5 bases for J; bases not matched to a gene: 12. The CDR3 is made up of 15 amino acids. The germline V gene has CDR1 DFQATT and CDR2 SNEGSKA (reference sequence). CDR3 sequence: CSAGVGDRARTEAFF. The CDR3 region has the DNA TGCAGTGCTGGCGTAGGGGACAGGGCGAGGACTGAAGCTTTCTTT.